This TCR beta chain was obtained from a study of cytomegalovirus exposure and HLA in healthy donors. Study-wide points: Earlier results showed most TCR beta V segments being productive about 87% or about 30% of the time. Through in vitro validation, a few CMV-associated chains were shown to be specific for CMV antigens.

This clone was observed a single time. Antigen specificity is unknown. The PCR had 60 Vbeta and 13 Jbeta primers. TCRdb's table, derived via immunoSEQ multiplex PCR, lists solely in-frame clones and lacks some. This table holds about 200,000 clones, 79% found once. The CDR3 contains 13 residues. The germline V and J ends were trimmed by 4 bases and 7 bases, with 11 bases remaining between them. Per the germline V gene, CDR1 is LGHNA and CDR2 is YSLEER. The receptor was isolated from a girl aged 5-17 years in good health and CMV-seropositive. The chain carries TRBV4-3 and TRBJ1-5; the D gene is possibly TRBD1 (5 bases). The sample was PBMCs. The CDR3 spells CASSPGGTQPQHF. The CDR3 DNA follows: TGCGCCAGCAGCCCTGGGGGGACCCAGCCCCAGCATTTT.